This T cell receptor (beta chain) was recorded in a study of Tregs in tolerant kidney transplant recipients (dated by TCRdb to the late 2010s). Background for the entire study: The transplants used related donors along with nonmyeloablative bone marrow transplantation, and in the human trials mixed chimerism was transient. TCRbeta sequencing was used in the study to identify donor-specific regulatory T cells before combined kidney and bone marrow transplantation, and the identified cells were then tracked after transplant.

For TCRbeta CDR3 sequencing, genomic DNA was extracted from sorted cells using the QIAGEN DNeasy Blood and Tissue Kit. Through immunoSEQ, high-throughput TCRbeta CDR3 sequencing was done commercially, including PCR amplification with internal controls and bias correction. The source study handled its data this way. Unique productive TCRbeta sequences were defined by CDR3 nucleotide sequence where primers matched, otherwise by CDR3 amino acid sequence with Vbeta and Jbeta genes. To correct for sorting error, sequences found in more than one sorted population at a frequency ratio of 2:1 or less were discarded, and the remaining shared sequences were assigned to the population with the higher frequency. Donor-reactive sequences were defined as at least 5-fold expanded in CFSE-low cells versus unstimulated cells, with frequency of at least 0.01% in CFSE-low cells. Repertoire divergence was quantified by Jensen-Shannon divergence using the top 100 TCRbeta sequences ranked by frequency. For samples with multiple sequencing runs, sorting error was corrected in each run separately before the runs were combined. TCRdb took this table from immuneACCESS and kept in-frame rearrangements with V and J called. Such tables lack part of the clones; where checked against another copy, unresolved V genes explain under half of the gap, and the rest is unexplained. V and J calls and clone size are copied from that table; D and trimming were computed from the DNA. Within this sample are tens of thousands of clones, with 75% to 90% of them counted one time only. Of the sample, around 2.3% is held by the ten largest clones.

Concerning this clone: The antigen this receptor binds is unknown. There are no base qualities to consult, and no much larger clone falls within one base.

Beyond this particular receptor, the publication reports: Because the study included only a small number of patients, the results must be confirmed in larger populations and under other immunosuppression protocols. For some patients the PCR primers changed over time, which made it impossible to compare the samples from those patients at the nucleotide level. The most biologically relevant and donor-specific TCRbeta repertoire appeared to be identified by expanding Tregs with activated donor B cells. Donor-specific Treg expansion exceeded global Treg expansion in tolerant patients, suggesting antigen-driven rather than nonspecific expansion. Biological reproducibility was not examined directly, but technical replication error appeared to be minimal.

According to the study, the label for this sample's time point signals: blood sample drawn before combined kidney and bone marrow transplant. Unstimulated Tregs (CD4+CD25+CD127-), CD4+ non-Tregs (CD4+CD25-), CD4 and CD8 cells were FACS-sorted from thawed PBMCs. Prior to Treg sorting, thawed PBMCs were rested overnight with approximately 200 IU/ml IL-2 at 37 degrees C. Several combined kidney and bone marrow transplant recipients from the ITN036ST trial were included as patients, and samples were available only from these trial subjects. Healthy control blood was processed by Ficoll density gradient to PBMCs and cryopreserved; patient PBMCs were collected before and after transplant. From the cysteine through the phenylalanine, the CDR3 covers 14 amino acids. Here the CDR3 DNA is all that survives: 42 bases in frame from base 1. Germline trimming: 5 bases from V, 4 bases from J; junction bases outside gene matches: 7. CDR1 and CDR2 (MGHDK, SYGVNS) derive from the germline V gene.

The sequence derives from a human donor who received a combined kidney and bone marrow transplant. The rearrangement joined TRBV25-1 to TRBJ2-7; 8 of the junction bases match TRBD1. The sample here was Tregs from blood, taken before the transplant. The CDR3 loop reads CASSPRHRGYEQYF. The DNA sequence is as follows: TGTGCCAGCAGTCCTCGCCACAGGGGGTACGAGCAGTACTTC.